The clone carrying this T cell receptor (beta chain) was recorded a few times. The antigen is not known. The data were obtained in a study of shared clonotypes between healthy human individuals. Sequencing used immunoSEQ multiplex PCR; TCRdb keeps in-frame clones, though not all of them. The profile shows approximately 530,000 clones, 95% to 97% of them singletons. Study-wide results and limits: The sole specimen, blood, was sampled, and tissue repertoires likely differ.

The clonotype was recovered from a woman aged 25-40 years in good health. Sequencing was done on a sample of naive CD4+ T cells sorted from blood. Subset here: CD45RA+ positively selected.

In nucleotides, the CDR3 is TGTGCCAGCACTCGGACAGGGACCTACGAGCAGTACTTC. It specifies CASTRTGTYEQYF. The chain couples TRBV28 to TRBJ2-7; TRBD1 agrees at 8 bases. The germline gives CDR1 MDHEN, CDR2 SYDVKM. CDR3 length: 13 amino acids. The V gene end was trimmed by 7 bases and the J gene end by 2 bases; junction bases not matched to a gene: 4.